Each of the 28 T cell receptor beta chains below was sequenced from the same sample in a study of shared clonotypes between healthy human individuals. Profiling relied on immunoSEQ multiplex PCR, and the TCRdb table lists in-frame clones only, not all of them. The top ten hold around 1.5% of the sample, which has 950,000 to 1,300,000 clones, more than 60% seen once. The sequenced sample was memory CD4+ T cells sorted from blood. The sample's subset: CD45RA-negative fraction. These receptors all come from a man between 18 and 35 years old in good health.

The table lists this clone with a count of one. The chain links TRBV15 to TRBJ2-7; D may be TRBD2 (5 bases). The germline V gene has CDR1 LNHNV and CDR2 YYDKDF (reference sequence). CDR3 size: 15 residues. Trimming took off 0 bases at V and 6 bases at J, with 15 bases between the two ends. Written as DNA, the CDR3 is TGTGCCACCAGCAGAGATCAGATCGGGGTTGGCGAGCAGTACTTC. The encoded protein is CATSRDQIGVGEQYF.

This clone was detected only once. This CDR3 reads CASSKWGGRTDTQYF. The CDR3, as DNA: TGTGCCAGCAGCAAGTGGGGTGGTCGCACAGATACGCAGTATTTT. This chain links TRBV11-2 with TRBJ2-3, with unresolved D. This CDR3 has 15 residues. Germline V lookup: CDR1 SGHAT, CDR2 FQNNGV. V lost 5 bases, J lost 1 base, and 13 bases lay in between.

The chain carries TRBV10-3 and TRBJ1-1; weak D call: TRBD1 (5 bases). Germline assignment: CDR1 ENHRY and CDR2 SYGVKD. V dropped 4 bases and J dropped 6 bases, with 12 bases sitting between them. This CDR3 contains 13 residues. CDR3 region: CAISGHDSAEAFF. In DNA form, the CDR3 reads TGTGCCATCAGTGGTCACGACAGTGCTGAAGCTTTCTTT.

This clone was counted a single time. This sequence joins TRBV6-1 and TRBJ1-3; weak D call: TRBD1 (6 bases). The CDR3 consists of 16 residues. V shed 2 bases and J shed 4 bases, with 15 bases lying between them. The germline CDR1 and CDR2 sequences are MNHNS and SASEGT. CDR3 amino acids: CASSENMVGAGNTIYF. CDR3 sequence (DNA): TGTGCCAGCAGTGAAAACATGGTGGGGGCCGGAAACACCATATATTTT.

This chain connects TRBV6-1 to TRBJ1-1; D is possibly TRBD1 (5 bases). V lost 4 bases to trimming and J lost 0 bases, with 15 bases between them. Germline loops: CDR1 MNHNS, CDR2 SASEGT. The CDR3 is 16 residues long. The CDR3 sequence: CASSVGLNLMNTEAFF. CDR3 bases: TGTGCCAGCAGTGTGGGACTAAATCTAATGAACACTGAAGCTTTCTTT.

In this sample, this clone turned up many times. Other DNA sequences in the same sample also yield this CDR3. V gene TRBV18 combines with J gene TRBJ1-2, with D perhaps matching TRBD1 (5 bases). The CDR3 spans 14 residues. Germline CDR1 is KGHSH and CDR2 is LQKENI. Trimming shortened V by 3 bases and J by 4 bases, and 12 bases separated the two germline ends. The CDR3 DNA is TGTGCCAGCTCACCGGAGGGGCAGGGCTATGGCTACACCTTC. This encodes CASSPEGQGYGYTF.

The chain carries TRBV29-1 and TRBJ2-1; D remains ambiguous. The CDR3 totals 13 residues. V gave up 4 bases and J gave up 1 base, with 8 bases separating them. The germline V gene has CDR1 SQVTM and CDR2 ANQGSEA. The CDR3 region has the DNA TGCAGCGTTGCCCGGGCTTCCTACAATGAGCAGTTCTTC. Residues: CSVARASYNEQFF.

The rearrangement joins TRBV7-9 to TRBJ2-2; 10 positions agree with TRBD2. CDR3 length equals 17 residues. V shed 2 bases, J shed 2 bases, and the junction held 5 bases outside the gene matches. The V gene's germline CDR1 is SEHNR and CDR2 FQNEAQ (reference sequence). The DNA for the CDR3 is TGTGCCAGCAGCTTATCTAGCGGGGGATCAAACACCGGGGAGCTGTTTTTT. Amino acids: CASSLSSGGSNTGELFF.

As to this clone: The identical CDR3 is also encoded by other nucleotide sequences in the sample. DNA of the CDR3: TGCGCCAGCAGCCGAGGACAGGGACGGGACACTGAAGCTTTCTTT. It encodes CASSRGQGRDTEAFF. The J gene is TRBJ1-1, the V gene TRBV4-1, with 8 bases identical to TRBD1. Germline CDR1 is MGHRA and CDR2 is YSYEKL. The CDR3 is made up of 15 amino acids. V lost 4 bases and J lost 3; bases outside the gene matches: 7.

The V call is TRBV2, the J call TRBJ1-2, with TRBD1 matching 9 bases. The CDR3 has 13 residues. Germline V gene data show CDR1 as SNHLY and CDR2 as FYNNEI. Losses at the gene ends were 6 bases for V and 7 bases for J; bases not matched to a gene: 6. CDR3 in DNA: TGTGCCAGCAGCGGACAGGGGAAGGGTGGCTACACCTTC. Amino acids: CASSGQGKGGYTF.

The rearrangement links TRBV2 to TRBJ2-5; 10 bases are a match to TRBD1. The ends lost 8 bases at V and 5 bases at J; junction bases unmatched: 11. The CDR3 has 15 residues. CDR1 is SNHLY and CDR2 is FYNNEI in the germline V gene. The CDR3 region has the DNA TGTGCCAGCCGAGGGACAGGGGCACCGAGGGAGACCCAGTACTTC. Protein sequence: CASRGTGAPRETQYF.

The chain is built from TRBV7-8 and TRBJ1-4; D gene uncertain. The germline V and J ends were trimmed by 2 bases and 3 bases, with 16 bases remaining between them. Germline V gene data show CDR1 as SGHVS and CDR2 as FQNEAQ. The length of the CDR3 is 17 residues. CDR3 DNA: TGTGCCAGCAGCTTAAGCAAATATGGGCAGCCTAATGAAAAACTGTTTTTT. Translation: CASSLSKYGQPNEKLFF.

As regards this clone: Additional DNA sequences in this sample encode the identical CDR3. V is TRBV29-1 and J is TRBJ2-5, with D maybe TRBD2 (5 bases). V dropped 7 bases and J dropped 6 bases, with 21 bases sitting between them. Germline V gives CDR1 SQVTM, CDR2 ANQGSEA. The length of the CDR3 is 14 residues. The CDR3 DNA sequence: TGCAGCGGACTCAGCCCCCACTCGGGGAAGACCCAGTACTTC. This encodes CSGLSPHSGKTQYF.

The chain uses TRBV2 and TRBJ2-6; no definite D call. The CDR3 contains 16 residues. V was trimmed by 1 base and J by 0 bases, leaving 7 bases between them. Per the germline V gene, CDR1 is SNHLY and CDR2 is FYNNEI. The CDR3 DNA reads TGTGCCAGCAGTGAAGGGCTCAGCTCTGGGGCCAACGTCCTGACTTTC. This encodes CASSEGLSSGANVLTF.

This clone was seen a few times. The CDR3 DNA follows: TGTGCCAGCAGCTTAGAGCGCCAGAACACTGAAGCTTTCTTT. It encodes CASSLERQNTEAFF. The V gene is TRBV7-9, the J gene TRBJ1-1; unclear D gene. V was shortened by 1 base and J by 1 base, with 7 bases between the two germline ends. Looked up from germline, CDR1 is SEHNR and CDR2 is FQNEAQ (reference sequence). The length of the CDR3 is 14 residues.

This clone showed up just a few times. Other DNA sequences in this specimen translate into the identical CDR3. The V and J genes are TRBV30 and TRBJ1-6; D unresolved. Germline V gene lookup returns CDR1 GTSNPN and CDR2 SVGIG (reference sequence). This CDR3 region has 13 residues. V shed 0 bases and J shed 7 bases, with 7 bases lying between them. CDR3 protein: CAWSVQGNSPLHF. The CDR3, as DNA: TGTGCCTGGAGTGTACAAGGGAATTCACCCCTCCACTTT.

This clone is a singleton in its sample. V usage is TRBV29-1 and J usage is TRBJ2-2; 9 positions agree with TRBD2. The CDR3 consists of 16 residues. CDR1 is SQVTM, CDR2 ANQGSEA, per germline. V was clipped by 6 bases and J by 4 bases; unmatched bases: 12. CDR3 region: CSVPKGSGGLTGELFF. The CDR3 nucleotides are TGCAGCGTGCCAAAGGGTAGCGGGGGTCTCACCGGGGAGCTGTTTTTT.

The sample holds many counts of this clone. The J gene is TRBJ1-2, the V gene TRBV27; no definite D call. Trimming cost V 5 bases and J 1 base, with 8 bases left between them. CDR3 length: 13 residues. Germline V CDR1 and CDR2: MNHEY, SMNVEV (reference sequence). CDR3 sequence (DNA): TGTGCCAGCAGTCGAGGGTTTAACTATGGCTACACCTTC. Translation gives CASSRGFNYGYTF.

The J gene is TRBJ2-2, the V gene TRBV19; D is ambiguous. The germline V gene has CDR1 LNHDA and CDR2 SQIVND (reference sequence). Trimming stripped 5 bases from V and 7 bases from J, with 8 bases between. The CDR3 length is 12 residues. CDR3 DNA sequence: TGTGCCAGTAGTCAGTCTGGCGGGGAGCTGTTTTTT. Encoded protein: CASSQSGGELFF.

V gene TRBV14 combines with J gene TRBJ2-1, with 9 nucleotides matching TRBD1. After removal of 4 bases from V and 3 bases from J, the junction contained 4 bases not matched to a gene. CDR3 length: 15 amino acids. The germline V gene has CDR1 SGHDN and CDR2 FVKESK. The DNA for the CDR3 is TGTGCCAGCAGCCGCGACAGGGGGGACTACAATGAGCAGTTCTTC. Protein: CASSRDRGDYNEQFF.

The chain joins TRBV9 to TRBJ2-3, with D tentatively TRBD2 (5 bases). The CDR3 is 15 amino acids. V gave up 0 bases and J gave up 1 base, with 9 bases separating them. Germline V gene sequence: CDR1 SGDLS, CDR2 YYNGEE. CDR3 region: CASSVAGDRTDTQYF. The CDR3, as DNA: TGTGCCAGCAGCGTAGCCGGGGATCGCACAGATACGCAGTATTTT.

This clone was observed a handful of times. Here the CDR3 DNA reads TGTGCCAGCTCACCAACAGCCACCGAAGCTTTCTTT. Protein: CASSPTATEAFF. The chain uses TRBV18 and TRBJ1-1; unclear D gene. The CDR3 loop spans 12 amino acids. V lost 2 bases, J lost 8 bases, and 9 bases lay in between. Looked up from germline, CDR1 is KGHSH and CDR2 is LQKENI.

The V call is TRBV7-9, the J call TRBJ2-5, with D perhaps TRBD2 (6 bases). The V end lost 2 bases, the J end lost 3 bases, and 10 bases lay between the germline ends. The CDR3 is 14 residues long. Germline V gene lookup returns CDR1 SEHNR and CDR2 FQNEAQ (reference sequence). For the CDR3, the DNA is TGTGCCAGCAGCTTAAGGAGGGATAAAGAGACCCAGTACTTC. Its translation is CASSLRRDKETQYF.

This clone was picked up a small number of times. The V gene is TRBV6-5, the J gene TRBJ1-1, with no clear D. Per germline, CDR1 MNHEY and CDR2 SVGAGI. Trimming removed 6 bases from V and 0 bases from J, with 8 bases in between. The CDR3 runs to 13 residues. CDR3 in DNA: TGTGCCAGCAGCCAACAGATGAACACTGAAGCTTTCTTT. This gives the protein CASSQQMNTEAFF.

The CDR3 bases are TGCGCCAGCAGCTTGCTTTTCCAGGACGTAGGCTACACCTTC. Its translation: CASSLLFQDVGYTF. The rearrangement uses TRBV5-1 and TRBJ1-2, with unresolved D. The CDR3 contains 14 residues. Germline V gives CDR1 SGHRS, CDR2 YFSETQ. The V end was cut by 1 base, the J end by 8 bases, with 15 bases between. The full variable domain, its missing parts supplied by reference TRBV5-1 and TRBJ1-2, is KAGVTQTPRYLIKTRGQQVTLSCSPISGHRSVSWYQQTPGQGLQFLFEYFSETQRNKGNFPGRFSGRQFSNSRSEMNVSTLELGDSALYLCASSLLFQDVGYTFGSGTRLTVV.

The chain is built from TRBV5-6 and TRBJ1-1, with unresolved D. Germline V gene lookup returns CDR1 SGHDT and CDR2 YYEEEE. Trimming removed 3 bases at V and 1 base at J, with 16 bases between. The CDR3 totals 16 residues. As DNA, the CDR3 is TGTGCCAGCAGCTCAAACGCGGCAGACCGGAACACTGAAGCTTTCTTT. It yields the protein CASSSNAADRNTEAFF.

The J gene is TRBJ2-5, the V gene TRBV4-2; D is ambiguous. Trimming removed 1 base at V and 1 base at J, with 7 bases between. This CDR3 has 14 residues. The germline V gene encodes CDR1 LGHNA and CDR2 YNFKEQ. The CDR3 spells CASSQGGTQETQYF. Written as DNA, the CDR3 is TGTGCCAGCAGCCAAGGGGGTACCCAAGAGACCCAGTACTTC.

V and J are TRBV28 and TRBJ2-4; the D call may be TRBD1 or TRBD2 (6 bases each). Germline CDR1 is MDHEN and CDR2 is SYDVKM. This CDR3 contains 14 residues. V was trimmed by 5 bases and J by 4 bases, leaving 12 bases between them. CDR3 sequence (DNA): TGTGCCAGCAGTGGGGGGCATTCAAAAAACATTCAGTACTTC. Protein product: CASSGGHSKNIQYF.